The 25 T cell receptor beta chains below all came from one sample that was sequenced in a study of cytomegalovirus exposure and HLA in healthy donors. Method: immunoSEQ multiplex PCR; TCRdb's copy keeps in-frame clones and lacks some. The sample yields about 150,000 clones, 85% to 90% seen once. The material sequenced was PBMCs. All receptors derive from a human donor in good health.

The rearrangement uses TRBV4-3 and TRBJ2-2; 7 positions match TRBD1. Trimming took 3 bases from V and 6 from J; bases not matched to a gene: 13. The CDR3 has 17 residues. Germline CDR1 reads LGHNA; CDR2 reads YSLEER. The CDR3, as DNA: TGCGCCAGCAGCCACCGACTCCAACAGGGGCGCGCCGGGGAGCTGTTTTTT. Its translation: CASSHRLQQGRAGELFF.

V and J are TRBV30 and TRBJ2-1; 13 positions agree with TRBD2. This CDR3 comprises 20 residues. V lost 0 bases, J lost 0 bases, and 11 bases stayed unmatched. In germline, CDR1 is GTSNPN, CDR2 SVGIG (reference sequence). The CDR3 nucleotides read TGTGCCTGGAGTGTAGTGCTGACTAGCGGGAGGTCGAGCTCCTACAATGAGCAGTTCTTC. Its translation is CAWSVVLTSGRSSSYNEQFF.

The chain couples TRBV5-5 to TRBJ1-1; D is possibly TRBD1 (6 bases). The V gene's germline CDR1 is SGHKS and CDR2 YYEKEE (reference sequence). This CDR3 spans 14 amino acids. Trimming left V 4 bases short and J 3 bases short, with 13 bases between. Here the CDR3 reads CASSPQGWDTEAFF. CDR3 bases: TGTGCCAGCAGCCCCCAGGGGTGGGACACTGAAGCTTTCTTT.

The V call is TRBV5-4, the J call TRBJ1-3, with a tentative D call TRBD1 (6 bases). This CDR3 region has 15 residues. The germline CDR1 and CDR2 sequences are SGHNT and YYREEE (reference sequence). V lost 5 bases and J 0 bases, leaving 12 bases between the germline ends. Here the CDR3 reads CASSTGQNSGNTIYF. As DNA, the CDR3 is TGTGCCAGCAGTACTGGACAGAACTCTGGAAACACCATATATTTT.

The chain joins TRBV30 to TRBJ1-2, with D perhaps matching TRBD1 (5 bases). Per germline, CDR1 GTSNPN and CDR2 SVGIG (reference sequence). V was cut by 4 bases and J by 7 bases, with 19 bases left in between. The CDR3 totals 14 residues. The DNA for the CDR3 is TGTGCCTGGAAAGGGGTGGGCCCACGATTTGGCTACACCTTC. This codes for CAWKGVGPRFGYTF.

This chain uses TRBV27 with TRBJ1-2, with 8 bases that match TRBD1. The CDR3 has 14 amino acids. Germline V lookup: CDR1 MNHEY, CDR2 SMNVEV (reference sequence). Trimming cost V 4 bases and J 3 bases; bases outside gene matches: 4. CDR3 protein: CASSSQGAHYGYTF. CDR3 coding DNA: TGTGCCAGCAGTTCCCAGGGGGCCCACTATGGCTACACCTTC.

V is TRBV19 and J is TRBJ2-7, with 10 bases identical to TRBD1. J gave up 3 bases and V 5 bases, and 7 bases lay outside the gene matches. The CDR3 is made up of 15 amino acids. The germline V gene has CDR1 LNHDA and CDR2 SQIVND (reference sequence). CDR3 nucleotides: TGTGCCAGTAGTCCCGGGACAGGGGCGAACTACGAGCAGTACTTC. Amino acid sequence: CASSPGTGANYEQYF.

This sequence joins TRBV9 and TRBJ1-2; D remains ambiguous. Trimming cost V 4 bases and J 2 bases, with 9 bases left between them. The CDR3 consists of 13 residues. Germline V lookup: CDR1 SGDLS, CDR2 YYNGEE. The CDR3 bases are TGTGCCAGCAGCACTCAGAGGAACTATGGCTACACCTTC. Translation gives CASSTQRNYGYTF.

V gene TRBV19 combines with J gene TRBJ1-4; D possibly corresponds to TRBD1 (5 bases). Germline CDR1 is LNHDA and CDR2 is SQIVND (reference sequence). Between the trimmed V and J ends, which lost 3 bases and 7 bases, there was a span of 12 bases. The CDR3 has 14 amino acids. The CDR3 is CASSIREVGEKLFF. CDR3 in DNA: TGTGCCAGTAGTATCAGGGAAGTCGGTGAAAAACTGTTTTTT.

The genes are TRBV27 and TRBJ1-5; D call uncertain. V lost 5 bases to trimming and J lost 9 bases, with 11 bases between them. The CDR3 is 12 amino acids. Germline V lookup: CDR1 MNHEY, CDR2 SMNVEV (reference sequence). The CDR3 bases are TGTGCCAGCAGTCCCCGGGTAGGGCCCCAGCATTTT. Amino acids: CASSPRVGPQHF.

This chain uses TRBV25-1 with TRBJ1-4; 8 bases match TRBD1. Losses at the gene ends were 2 bases for V and 5 bases for J; bases not matched to a gene: 10. The CDR3 loop spans 17 amino acids. Germline V CDR1 and CDR2: MGHDK, SYGVNS. As DNA, the CDR3 is TGTGCCAGCAGTGAAGGTGGCAGGGGGCACGAGAATGAAAAACTGTTTTTT. Translating gives CASSEGGRGHENEKLFF.

This chain connects TRBV7-8 to TRBJ1-4; 7 bases line up with TRBD1. Germline V lookup: CDR1 SGHVS, CDR2 FQNEAQ. V trimming: 4 bases; J trimming: 0 bases; junction bases outside the gene matches: 8. This CDR3 comprises 17 residues. CDR3 coding DNA: TGTGCCAGCAGCTCATGGACAGGCTATGCAACTAATGAAAAACTGTTTTTT. It yields the protein CASSSWTGYATNEKLFF.

This chain connects TRBV9 to TRBJ1-2, with a possible D match to TRBD1 (6 bases). V lost 3 bases, J lost 4 bases, and 13 bases lay in between. The CDR3 is 14 residues long. From germline, CDR1 is SGDLS and CDR2 YYNGEE. As DNA, the CDR3 is TGTGCCAGCAGCGGCGGGGGGCGCACCTATGGCTACACCTTC. Encoded protein: CASSGGGRTYGYTF.

V gene TRBV7-2 combines with J gene TRBJ1-2, with a possible D match to TRBD1 (6 bases). The CDR3 length is 15 residues. Germline V gene data show CDR1 as SGHTA and CDR2 as FQGNSA. Trimming removed 4 bases at V and 4 bases at J, with 16 bases between. CDR3 amino acids: CASSSGGEALYGYTF. The CDR3 nucleotides are TGTGCCAGCAGCTCTGGGGGCGAGGCCCTCTATGGCTACACCTTC.

CDR3 nucleotide sequence: TGTGCCAGCAGCACCGACACAGGGGGCTCCTACGAGCAGTACTTC. It codes for CASSTDTGGSYEQYF. The chain carries TRBV9 and TRBJ2-7; 8 bases are a match to TRBD1. CDR3 size: 15 residues. Germline values: CDR1 SGDLS, CDR2 YYNGEE. J gave up 0 bases and V 4 bases, and 6 bases lay outside the gene matches. Using reference TRBV9 and TRBJ2-7 for the parts outside the CDR3, the full variable domain is DSGVTQTPKHLITATGQRVTLRCSPRSGDLSVYWYQQSLDQGLQFLIQYYNGEERAKGNILERFSAQQFPDLHSELNLSSLELGDSALYFCASSTDTGGSYEQYFGPGTRLTVT.

This chain connects TRBV18 to TRBJ2-1; 8 nucleotides match TRBD1. The V gene end was trimmed by 3 bases and the J gene end by 5 bases; junction bases not matched to a gene: 6. From germline, CDR1 is KGHSH and CDR2 LQKENI. This CDR3 has 15 residues. CDR3 nucleotide sequence: TGTGCCAGCTCACCCCGACAGGGGTTGCACAATGAGCAGTTCTTC. This encodes CASSPRQGLHNEQFF.

The chain employs TRBV2 and TRBJ2-3, with D hard to call. The germline V gene has CDR1 SNHLY and CDR2 FYNNEI. Trimming removed 0 bases at V and 2 bases at J, with 12 bases between. The CDR3 loop spans 16 amino acids. In nucleotides, the CDR3 is TGTGCCAGCAGTGAAGCGCTAACAGAATACACAGATACGCAGTATTTT. Protein sequence: CASSEALTEYTDTQYF.

V gene TRBV7-2 combines with J gene TRBJ2-7; 11 nucleotides agree with TRBD2. Germline V gives CDR1 SGHTA, CDR2 FQGNSA. The V gene end was trimmed by 2 bases and the J gene end by 5 bases; junction bases not matched to a gene: 5. CDR3 length: 15 amino acids. The CDR3 region is CASSLISGGDHEQYF. The CDR3 DNA reads as TGTGCCAGCAGCTTAATTAGCGGGGGGGACCACGAGCAGTACTTC.

This sequence joins TRBV19 and TRBJ1-5, with TRBD1 as a possible D gene (5 bases). Germline V gene data show CDR1 as LNHDA and CDR2 as SQIVND (reference sequence). This CDR3 has 13 amino acids. Trimming took off 5 bases at V and 4 bases at J, with 9 bases between the two ends. CDR3 sequence reads: CASSLRVNQPQHF. The DNA of the CDR3 is TGTGCCAGTAGTCTCAGGGTTAATCAGCCCCAGCATTTT.

This clone has just one count. The chain joins TRBV28 to TRBJ1-1, with D possibly matching TRBD1 (6 bases). CDR1 is MDHEN and CDR2 is SYDVKM in the germline V gene. Deletions cut 8 bases from V and 4 bases from J, with 17 bases between. The CDR3 runs to 14 residues. The CDR3 spells CASEGGRLGTEAFF. CDR3 DNA sequence: TGTGCCAGCGAGGGGGGGCGCTTGGGCACTGAAGCTTTCTTT.

The chain uses TRBV2 and TRBJ2-1, with TRBD1 as a possible D gene (6 bases). The CDR3 length is 15 residues. V was cut by 6 bases and J by 0 bases, with 12 bases left in between. Germline V gene sequence: CDR1 SNHLY, CDR2 FYNNEI. CDR3 nucleotides: TGTGCCAGCAGCGAGACAGGTAGCTCCTACAATGAGCAGTTCTTC. Residues: CASSETGSSYNEQFF.

The chain joins TRBV19 to TRBJ1-1; the D is unclear. This CDR3 is 13 amino acids long. Germline V gives CDR1 LNHDA, CDR2 SQIVND (reference sequence). The V end lost 10 bases, the J end lost 4 bases, and 16 bases lay between the germline ends. This chain's CDR3 is CATSIVSGTEAFF. For the CDR3, the DNA is TGTGCCACTAGCATTGTTTCGGGCACTGAAGCTTTCTTT.

This chain connects TRBV7-3 to TRBJ2-1; D is undetermined. The CDR3 runs to 11 residues. V was trimmed by 4 bases and J by 6 bases, leaving 4 bases between them. Germline CDR1 is SGHTA and CDR2 is FQGTGA. CDR3 region: CASSSGNEQFF. CDR3 nucleotide sequence: TGTGCCAGCAGCTCAGGCAATGAGCAGTTCTTC.

The chain recombines TRBV30 with TRBJ1-1; D call uncertain. Per germline, CDR1 GTSNPN and CDR2 SVGIG (reference sequence). There are 11 residues in the CDR3. V lost 5 bases and J lost 0, with 4 bases in between. CDR3: CAWYLNTEAFF. CDR3 nucleotides: TGTGCCTGGTACTTGAACACTGAAGCTTTCTTT.

In this sample, this clone turned up a few times. This sequence joins TRBV4-1 and TRBJ1-5, with 7 nucleotides matching TRBD1. Looked up from germline, CDR1 is MGHRA and CDR2 is YSYEKL. This CDR3 region has 16 residues. The ends lost 1 base at V and 4 bases at J; junction bases unmatched: 7. CDR3 coding DNA: TGCGCCAGCAGCCAAGGAGGGGGACAGCAGAATCAGCCCCAGCATTTT. Translated: CASSQGGGQQNQPQHF.